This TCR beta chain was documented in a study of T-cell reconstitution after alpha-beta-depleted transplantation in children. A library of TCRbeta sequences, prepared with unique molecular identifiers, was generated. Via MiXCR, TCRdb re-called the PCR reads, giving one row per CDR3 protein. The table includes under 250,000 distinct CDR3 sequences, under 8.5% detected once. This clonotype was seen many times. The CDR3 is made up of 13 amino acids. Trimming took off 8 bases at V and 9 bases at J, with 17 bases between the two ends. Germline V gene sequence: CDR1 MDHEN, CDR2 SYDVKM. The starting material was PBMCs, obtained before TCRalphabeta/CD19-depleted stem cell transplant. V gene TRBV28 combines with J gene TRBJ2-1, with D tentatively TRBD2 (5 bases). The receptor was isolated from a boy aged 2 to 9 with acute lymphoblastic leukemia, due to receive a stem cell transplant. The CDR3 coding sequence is TGTGCCAGCGTACCATACGGGGTTCCTGAGCAGTTCTTC. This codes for CASVPYGVPEQFF. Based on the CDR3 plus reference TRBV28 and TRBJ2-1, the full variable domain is DVKVTQSSRYLVKRTGEKVFLECVQDMDHENMFWYRQDPGLGLRLIYFSYDVKMKEKGDIPEGYSVSREKKERFSLILESASTNQTSMYLCASVPYGVPEQFFGPGTRLTVL.